A single sample is the source of the 9 T cell receptor beta chains below, sequenced in a study of shared clonotypes between healthy human individuals. As defined, naive CD8 cells were CD45RO-negative and positively selected for CCR7, with terminally differentiated effector memory CD45RA+ cells excluded. Clones were sequenced by immunoSEQ multiplex PCR, and TCRdb holds only the in-frame ones, with some missing. The data contain hundreds of thousands of clones, 90% to 97% of them singletons. Sequences were obtained from naive CD8+ T cells sorted from blood. The source of these receptors is a woman under 40 in good health.

The chain recombines TRBV7-6 with TRBJ2-1; D may be TRBD1 (6 bases). This CDR3 has 16 amino acids. Trimming stripped 1 base from V and 4 bases from J, with 14 bases between. Looked up from germline, CDR1 is SGHVS and CDR2 is FNYEAQ. The CDR3 nucleotides are TGTGCCAGCAGCTTAGAGTGGGCAGGGGCGTACAATGAGCAGTTCTTC. Amino acid sequence: CASSLEWAGAYNEQFF.

A single count supports this clone. CDR3: CASSMALSGTLGEQYF. In DNA, the CDR3 is TGTGCCAGCAGTATGGCCTTGTCCGGGACATTGGGCGAGCAGTACTTC. V usage is TRBV27 and J usage is TRBJ2-5; D possibly corresponds to TRBD1 (6 bases). The better agreement between TRBJ2-7 and the DNA end casts doubt on the J call. The CDR3 is 16 residues long. Germline values: CDR1 MNHEY, CDR2 SMNVEV (reference sequence).

The chain joins TRBV28 to TRBJ2-2, with D possibly matching TRBD1 (6 bases). In germline, CDR1 is MDHEN, CDR2 SYDVKM. With 2 bases removed from V and 3 bases from J, the gap between germline ends came to 10 bases. The CDR3 has 15 amino acids. The chain's CDR3 is CASSLPNRDTGELFF. The CDR3 DNA reads as TGTGCCAGCAGTTTACCGAACAGGGACACCGGGGAGCTGTTTTTT.

V usage is TRBV7-9 and J usage is TRBJ2-7, with D unclear. In germline, CDR1 is SEHNR, CDR2 FQNEAQ (reference sequence). Trimming removed 5 bases from V and 5 bases from J, with 19 bases in between. This CDR3 has 15 amino acids. The CDR3 spells CASSPLSVYGNEQYF. The CDR3 DNA reads TGTGCCAGCAGCCCCCTCAGTGTCTATGGTAACGAGCAGTACTTC.

V usage is TRBV10-2 and J usage is TRBJ2-7, with D perhaps TRBD2 (6 bases). The germline CDR1 and CDR2 sequences are WSHSY and SAAADI. V dropped 0 bases and J dropped 7 bases, with 19 bases sitting between them. CDR3 length: 16 amino acids. For the CDR3, the DNA is TGCGCCAGCAGTGAGTCGGGGACTTCTTTTCGGAAGGAGCAGTACTTC. It specifies CASSESGTSFRKEQYF.

The chain employs TRBV27 and TRBJ2-7; perhaps TRBD1 as D (6 bases). V was pared by 3 bases and J by 5 bases, with 14 bases between. Germline CDR1 reads MNHEY; CDR2 reads SMNVEV (reference sequence). The CDR3 covers 14 residues. The CDR3 here is CASSLEQGGNEQYF. In DNA form, the CDR3 reads TGTGCCAGCAGTTTGGAACAGGGCGGAAACGAGCAGTACTTC.

The V call is TRBV7-2, the J call TRBJ2-7, with D perhaps matching TRBD1 or TRBD2 (6 bases each). The V end lost 5 bases, the J end lost 2 bases, and 13 bases lay between the germline ends. CDR1 is SGHTA, CDR2 FQGNSA, per germline. The CDR3 length is 14 residues. The CDR3 DNA is TGTGCCAGCAGCCCCCTGGGGGGCCCCTACGAGCAGTACTTC. Protein: CASSPLGGPYEQYF.

This clone is a singleton in its sample. The chain joins TRBV7-8 to TRBJ2-1; maybe TRBD1 (6 bases). The CDR3 is 12 residues long. Germline CDR1 is SGHVS and CDR2 is FQNEAQ. Trimming left V 5 bases short and J 6 bases short, with 8 bases between. This CDR3 is CASSKGGNEQFF. The CDR3 nucleotides are TGTGCCAGCAGCAAAGGGGGCAATGAGCAGTTCTTC.

V usage is TRBV6-5 and J usage is TRBJ2-1; D uncertain. Germline CDR1 MNHEY, CDR2 SVGAGI. The CDR3 length is 14 residues. V was cut by 7 bases and J by 0 bases, with 10 bases left in between. The CDR3 spells CASTAGNSYNEQFF. The CDR3 nucleotides are TGTGCCAGCACGGCTGGGAACTCCTACAATGAGCAGTTCTTC.